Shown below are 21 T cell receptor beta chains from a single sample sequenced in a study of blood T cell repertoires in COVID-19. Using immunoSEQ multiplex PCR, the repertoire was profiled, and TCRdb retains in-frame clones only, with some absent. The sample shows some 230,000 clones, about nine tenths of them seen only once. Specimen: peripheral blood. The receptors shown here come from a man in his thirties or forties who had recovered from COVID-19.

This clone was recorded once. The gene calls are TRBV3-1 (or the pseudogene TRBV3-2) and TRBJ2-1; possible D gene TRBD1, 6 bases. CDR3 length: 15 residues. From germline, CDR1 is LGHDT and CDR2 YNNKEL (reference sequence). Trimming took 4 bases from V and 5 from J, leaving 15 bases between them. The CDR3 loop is CASSLTGKTDNEQFF. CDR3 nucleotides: TGTGCCAGCAGCCTTACAGGGAAGACGGACAATGAGCAGTTCTTC.

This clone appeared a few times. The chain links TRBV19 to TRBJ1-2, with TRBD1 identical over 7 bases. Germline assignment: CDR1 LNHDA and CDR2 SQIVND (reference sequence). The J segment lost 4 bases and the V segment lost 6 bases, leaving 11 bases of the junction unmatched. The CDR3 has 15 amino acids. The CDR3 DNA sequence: TGTGCCAGTAGAAACAGACAGGGCCTTGGCTATGGCTACACCTTC. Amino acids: CASRNRQGLGYGYTF.

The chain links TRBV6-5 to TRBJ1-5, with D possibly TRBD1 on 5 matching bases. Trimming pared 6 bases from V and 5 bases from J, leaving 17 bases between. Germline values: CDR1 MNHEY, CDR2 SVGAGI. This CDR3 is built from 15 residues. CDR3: CASSQGSGMHQPQHF. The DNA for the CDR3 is TGTGCCAGCAGCCAGGGCTCAGGGATGCATCAGCCCCAGCATTTT.

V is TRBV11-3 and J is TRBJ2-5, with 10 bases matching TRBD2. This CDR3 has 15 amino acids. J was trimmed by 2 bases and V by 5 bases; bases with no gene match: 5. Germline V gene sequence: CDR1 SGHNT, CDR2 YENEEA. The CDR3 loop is CASSEGLALQETQYF. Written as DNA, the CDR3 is TGTGCCAGCAGCGAGGGACTAGCGTTACAAGAGACCCAGTACTTC.

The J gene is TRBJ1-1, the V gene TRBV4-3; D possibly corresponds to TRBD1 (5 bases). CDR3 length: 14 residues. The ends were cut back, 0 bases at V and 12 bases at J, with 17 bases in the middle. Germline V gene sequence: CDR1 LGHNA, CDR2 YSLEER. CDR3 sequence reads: CASSQEGGGRETFF. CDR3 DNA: TGCGCCAGCAGCCAAGAGGGGGGGGGAAGAGAAACTTTCTTT.

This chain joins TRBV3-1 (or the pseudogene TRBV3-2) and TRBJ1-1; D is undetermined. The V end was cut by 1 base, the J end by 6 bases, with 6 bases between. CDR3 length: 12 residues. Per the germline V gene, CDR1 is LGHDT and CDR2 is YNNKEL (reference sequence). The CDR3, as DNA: TGTGCCAGCAGCCAAGTCGTATCTGAAGCTTTCTTT. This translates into CASSQVVSEAFF.

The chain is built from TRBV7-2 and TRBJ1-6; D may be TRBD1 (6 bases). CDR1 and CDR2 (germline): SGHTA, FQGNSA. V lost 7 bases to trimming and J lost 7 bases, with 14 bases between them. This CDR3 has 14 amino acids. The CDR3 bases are TGTGCCAGCACTATACAGGGTTGGAATTCACCCCTCCACTTT. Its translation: CASTIQGWNSPLHF.

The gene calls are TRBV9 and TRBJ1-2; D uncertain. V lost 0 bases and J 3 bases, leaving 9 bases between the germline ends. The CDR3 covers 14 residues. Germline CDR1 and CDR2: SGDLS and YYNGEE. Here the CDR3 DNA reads TGTGCCAGCAGCGTAGCTACGACACACTATGGCTACACCTTC. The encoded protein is CASSVATTHYGYTF.

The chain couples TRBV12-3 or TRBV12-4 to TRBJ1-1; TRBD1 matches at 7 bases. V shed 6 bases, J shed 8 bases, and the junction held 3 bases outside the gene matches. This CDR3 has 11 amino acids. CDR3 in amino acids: CASSPDREAFF. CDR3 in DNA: TGTGCCAGCAGCCCGGACAGGGAAGCTTTCTTT.

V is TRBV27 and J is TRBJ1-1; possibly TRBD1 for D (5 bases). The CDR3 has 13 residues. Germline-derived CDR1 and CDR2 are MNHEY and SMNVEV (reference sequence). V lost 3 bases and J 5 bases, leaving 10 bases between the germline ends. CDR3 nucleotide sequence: TGTGCCAGCAGTTTCTCCGGGGGGACTGAAGCTTTCTTT. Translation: CASSFSGGTEAFF.

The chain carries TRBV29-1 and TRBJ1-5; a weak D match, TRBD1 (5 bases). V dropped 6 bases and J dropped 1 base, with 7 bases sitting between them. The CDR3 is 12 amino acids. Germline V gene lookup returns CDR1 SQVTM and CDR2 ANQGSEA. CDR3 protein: CSVRQSNQPQHF. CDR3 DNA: TGCAGCGTCAGACAGAGCAATCAGCCCCAGCATTTT.

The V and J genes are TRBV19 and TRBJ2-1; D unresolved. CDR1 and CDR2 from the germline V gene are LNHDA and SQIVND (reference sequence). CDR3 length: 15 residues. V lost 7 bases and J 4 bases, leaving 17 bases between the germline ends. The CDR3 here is CASTRKAVKYNEQFF. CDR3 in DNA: TGTGCCAGTACCCGAAAGGCGGTGAAGTACAATGAGCAGTTCTTC. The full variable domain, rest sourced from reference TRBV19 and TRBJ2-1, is DGGITQSPKYLFRKEGQNVTLSCEQNLNHDAMYWYRQDPGQGLRLIYYSQIVNDFQKGDIAEGYSVSREKKESFPLTVTSAQKNPTAFYLCASTRKAVKYNEQFFGPGTRLTVL.

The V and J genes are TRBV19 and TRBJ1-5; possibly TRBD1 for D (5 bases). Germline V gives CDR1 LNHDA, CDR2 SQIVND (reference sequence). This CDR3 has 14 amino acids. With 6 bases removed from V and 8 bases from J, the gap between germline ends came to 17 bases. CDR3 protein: CASSTVRGRKPQHF. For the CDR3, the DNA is TGTGCCAGTAGCACGGTGCGGGGGAGGAAGCCCCAGCATTTT.

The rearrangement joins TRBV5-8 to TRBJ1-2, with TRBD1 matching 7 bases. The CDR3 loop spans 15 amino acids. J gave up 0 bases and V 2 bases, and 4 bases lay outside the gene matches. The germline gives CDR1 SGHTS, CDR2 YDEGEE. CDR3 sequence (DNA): TGTGCCAGCAGCTTTACAGGGGTCCCTAACTATGGCTACACCTTC. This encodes CASSFTGVPNYGYTF.

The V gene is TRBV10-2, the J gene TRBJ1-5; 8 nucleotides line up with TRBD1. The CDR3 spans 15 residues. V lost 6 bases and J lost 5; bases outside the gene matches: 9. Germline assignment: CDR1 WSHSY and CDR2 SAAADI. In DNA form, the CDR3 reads TGCGCCAGCAGCGAGGACAGGGACTTATATCAGCCCCAGCATTTT. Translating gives CASSEDRDLYQPQHF.

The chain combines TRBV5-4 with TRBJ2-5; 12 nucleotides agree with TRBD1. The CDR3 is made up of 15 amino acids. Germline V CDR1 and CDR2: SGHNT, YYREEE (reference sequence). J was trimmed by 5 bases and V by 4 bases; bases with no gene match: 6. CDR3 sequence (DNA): TGTGCCAGCAGCGGGGGGACAGGGGGCCTGGAGACCCAGTACTTC. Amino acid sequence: CASSGGTGGLETQYF.

CDR3 coding DNA: TGCGCCAGCAGTCAGACCCGGGACAGTACCTACGAGCAGTACTTC. It encodes CASSQTRDSTYEQYF. This rearrangement joins TRBV10-1 to TRBJ2-7; TRBD1 aligns across 7 bases. Germline trimming cut 5 bases from V and 2 bases from J; bases unmatched to any gene: 9. The germline CDR1 and CDR2 sequences are WNHNN and SYGVQD (reference sequence). CDR3 size: 15 residues.

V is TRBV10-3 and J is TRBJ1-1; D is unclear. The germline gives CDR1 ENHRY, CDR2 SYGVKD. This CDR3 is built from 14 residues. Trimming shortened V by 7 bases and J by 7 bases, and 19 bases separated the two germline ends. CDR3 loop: CAITPRAGAGEAFF. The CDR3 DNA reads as TGTGCCATCACCCCGAGAGCGGGAGCAGGTGAAGCTTTCTTT.

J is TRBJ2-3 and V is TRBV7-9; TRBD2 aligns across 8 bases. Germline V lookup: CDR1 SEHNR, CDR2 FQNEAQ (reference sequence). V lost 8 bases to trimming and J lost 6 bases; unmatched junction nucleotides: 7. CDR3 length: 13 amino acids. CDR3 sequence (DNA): TGTGCCAGCCGGACTAGCCCCTCGGATACGCAGTATTTT. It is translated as CASRTSPSDTQYF.

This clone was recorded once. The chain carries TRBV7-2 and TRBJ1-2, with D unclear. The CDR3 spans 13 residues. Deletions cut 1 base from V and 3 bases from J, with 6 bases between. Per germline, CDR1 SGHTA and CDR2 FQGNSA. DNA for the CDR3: TGTGCCAGCAGCTTAGAGAGCCACTATGGCTACACCTTC. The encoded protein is CASSLESHYGYTF.

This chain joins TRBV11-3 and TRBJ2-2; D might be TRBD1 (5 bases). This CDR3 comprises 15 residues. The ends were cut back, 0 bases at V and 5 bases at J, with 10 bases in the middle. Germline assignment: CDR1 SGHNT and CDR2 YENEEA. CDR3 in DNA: TGTGCCAGCAGCTTAGATCCCCCAGGGACCGGGGAGCTGTTTTTT. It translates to CASSLDPPGTGELFF.